This T cell receptor beta chain was identified during a study of T-cell reconstitution after alpha-beta-depleted transplantation in children. This clonotype was detected many times. The length of the CDR3 is 13 residues. V gave up 5 bases and J gave up 2 bases, with 7 bases separating them. Germline loops: CDR1 SEHNR, CDR2 FQNEAQ (reference sequence). The TCRbeta library incorporated unique molecular identifiers. One entry per CDR3 protein results from TCRdb running MiXCR on the PCR reads. In the table there are about 230,000 distinct CDR3 sequences, approximately 9% of which are singletons. The source of this sequence is a human donor who donated a stem cell graft to a child with acute lymphoblastic leukemia. The source was PBMCs from the stem cell graft donor, collected from the stem cell graft. J is TRBJ1-5 and V is TRBV7-9; the D is unclear. This CDR3 is CASSEEGNQPQHF. CDR3 DNA: TGTGCCAGCAGCGAGGAAGGCAATCAGCCCCAGCATTTT.